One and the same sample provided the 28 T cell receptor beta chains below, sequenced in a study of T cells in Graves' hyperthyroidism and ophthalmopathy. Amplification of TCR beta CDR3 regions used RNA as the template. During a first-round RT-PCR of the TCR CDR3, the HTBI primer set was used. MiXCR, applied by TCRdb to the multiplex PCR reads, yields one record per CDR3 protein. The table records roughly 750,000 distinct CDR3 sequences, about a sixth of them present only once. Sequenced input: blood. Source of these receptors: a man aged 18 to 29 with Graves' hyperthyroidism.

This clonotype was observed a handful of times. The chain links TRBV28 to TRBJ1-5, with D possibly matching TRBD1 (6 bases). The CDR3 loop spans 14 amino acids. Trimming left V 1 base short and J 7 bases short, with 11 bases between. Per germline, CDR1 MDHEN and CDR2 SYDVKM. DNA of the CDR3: TGTGCCAGCAGTTTATTGACAGGTAGACAGCCCCAGCATTTT. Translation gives CASSLLTGRQPQHF.

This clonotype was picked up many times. The CDR3 spells CSASGQFNTEAFF. The CDR3, as DNA: TGCAGTGCTAGCGGGCAGTTTAACACTGAAGCTTTCTTT. This chain connects TRBV20-1 to TRBJ1-1, with D uncertain. Germline V gives CDR1 DFQATT, CDR2 SNEGSKA (reference sequence). This CDR3 has 13 residues. The V and J ends lost 3 bases and 2 bases respectively, with 10 bases between them.

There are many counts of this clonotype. The chain's CDR3 is CASSLFVGAEGYTF. In DNA form, the CDR3 reads TGTGCCAGCAGTTTATTTGTGGGTGCCGAGGGCTACACCTTC. The gene calls are TRBV12-3 or TRBV12-4 and TRBJ1-2, with D unresolved. V lost 2 bases and J lost 8, with 15 bases in between. The CDR3 loop spans 14 amino acids.

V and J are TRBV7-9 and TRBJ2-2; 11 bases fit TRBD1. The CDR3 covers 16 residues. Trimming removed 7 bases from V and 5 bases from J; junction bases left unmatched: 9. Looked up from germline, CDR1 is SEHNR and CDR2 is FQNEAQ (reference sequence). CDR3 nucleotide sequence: TGTGCCAGCAACCAACAGGGACAGGGGGGAACCGGGGAGCTGTTTTTT. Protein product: CASNQQGQGGTGELFF.

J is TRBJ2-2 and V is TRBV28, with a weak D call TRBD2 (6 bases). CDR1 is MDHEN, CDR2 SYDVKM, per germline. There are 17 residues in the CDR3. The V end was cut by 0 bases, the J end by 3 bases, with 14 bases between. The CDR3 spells CASSLWVSGRDTGELFF. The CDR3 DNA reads TGTGCCAGCAGTTTATGGGTTAGCGGCCGGGACACCGGGGAGCTGTTTTTT.

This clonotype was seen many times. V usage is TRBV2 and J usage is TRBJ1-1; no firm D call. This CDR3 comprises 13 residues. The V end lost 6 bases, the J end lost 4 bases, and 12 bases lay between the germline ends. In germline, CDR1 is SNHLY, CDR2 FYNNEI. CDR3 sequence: CASSFQSVTEAFF. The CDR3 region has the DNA TGTGCCAGCAGCTTTCAGTCGGTCACTGAAGCTTTCTTT.

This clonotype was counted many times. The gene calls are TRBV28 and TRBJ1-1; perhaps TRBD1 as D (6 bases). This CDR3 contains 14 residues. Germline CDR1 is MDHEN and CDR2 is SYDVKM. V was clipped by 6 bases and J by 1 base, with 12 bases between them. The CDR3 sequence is CASRFGTRNTEAFF. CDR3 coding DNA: TGTGCCAGCAGATTTGGGACAAGGAACACTGAAGCTTTCTTT.

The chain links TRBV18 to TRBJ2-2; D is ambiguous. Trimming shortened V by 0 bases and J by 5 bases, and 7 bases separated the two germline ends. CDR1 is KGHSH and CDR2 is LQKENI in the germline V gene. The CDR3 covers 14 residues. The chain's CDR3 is CASSPPTITGELFF. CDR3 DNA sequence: TGTGCCAGCTCACCACCGACCATAACCGGGGAGCTGTTTTTT.

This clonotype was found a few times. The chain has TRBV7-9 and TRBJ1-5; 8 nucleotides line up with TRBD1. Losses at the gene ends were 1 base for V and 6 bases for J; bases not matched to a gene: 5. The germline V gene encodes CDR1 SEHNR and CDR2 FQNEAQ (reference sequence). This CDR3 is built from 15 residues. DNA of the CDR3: TGTGCCAGCAGCTTAGGGACAGGGTCGAGTCAGCCCCAGCATTTT. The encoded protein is CASSLGTGSSQPQHF. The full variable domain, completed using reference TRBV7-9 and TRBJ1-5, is DTGVSQNPRHKITKRGQNVTFRCDPISEHNRLYWYRQTLGQGPEFLTYFQNEAQLEKSRLLSDRFSAERPKGSFSTLEIQRTEQGDSAMYLCASSLGTGSSQPQHFGDGTRLSIL.

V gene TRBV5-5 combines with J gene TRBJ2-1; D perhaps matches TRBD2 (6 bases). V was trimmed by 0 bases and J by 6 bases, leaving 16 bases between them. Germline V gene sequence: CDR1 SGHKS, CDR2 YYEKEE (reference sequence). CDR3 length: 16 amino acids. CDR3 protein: CASSLAGGLFLNEQFF. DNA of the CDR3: TGTGCCAGCAGCTTGGCCGGGGGACTCTTCCTCAATGAGCAGTTCTTC.

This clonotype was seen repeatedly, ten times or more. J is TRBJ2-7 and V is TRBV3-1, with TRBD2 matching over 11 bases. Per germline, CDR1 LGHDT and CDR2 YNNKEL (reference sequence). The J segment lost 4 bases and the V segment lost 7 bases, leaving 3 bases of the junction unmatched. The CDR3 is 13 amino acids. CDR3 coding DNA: TGTGCCAGCAAGGGACTAGCGGCTTACGAGCAGTACTTC. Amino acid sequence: CASKGLAAYEQYF.

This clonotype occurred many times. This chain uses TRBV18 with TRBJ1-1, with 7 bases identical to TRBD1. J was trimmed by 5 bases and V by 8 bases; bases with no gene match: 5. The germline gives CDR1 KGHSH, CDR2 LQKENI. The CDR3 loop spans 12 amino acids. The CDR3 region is CASSPTGTEAFF. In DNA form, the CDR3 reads TGTGCCAGCAGTCCGACAGGGACTGAAGCTTTCTTT.

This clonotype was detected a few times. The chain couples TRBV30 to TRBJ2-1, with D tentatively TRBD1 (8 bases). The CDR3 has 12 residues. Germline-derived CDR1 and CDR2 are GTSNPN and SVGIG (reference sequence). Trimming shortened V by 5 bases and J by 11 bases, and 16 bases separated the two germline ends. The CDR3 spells CAWAQGGYKQFF. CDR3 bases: TGTGCCTGGGCACAGGGGGGGTATAAGCAGTTCTTC.

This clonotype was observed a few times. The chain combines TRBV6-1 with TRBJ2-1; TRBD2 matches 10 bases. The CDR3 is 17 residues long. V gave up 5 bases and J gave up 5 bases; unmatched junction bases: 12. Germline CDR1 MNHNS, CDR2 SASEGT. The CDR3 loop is CASSYAGGLALDNEQFF. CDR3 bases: TGTGCCAGCAGTTACGCTGGGGGACTAGCGCTCGACAATGAGCAGTTCTTC.

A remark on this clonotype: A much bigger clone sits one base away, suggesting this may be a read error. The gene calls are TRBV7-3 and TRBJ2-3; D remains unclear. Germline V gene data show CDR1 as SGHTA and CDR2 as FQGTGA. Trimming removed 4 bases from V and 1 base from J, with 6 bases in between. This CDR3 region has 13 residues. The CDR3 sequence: CASSSVGTDTQYF. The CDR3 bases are TGTGCCAGCAGCTCGGTGGGCACAGATACGCAGTATTTT. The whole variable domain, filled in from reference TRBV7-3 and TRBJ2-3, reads GAGVSQTPSNKVTEKGKYVELRCDPISGHTALYWYRQSLGQGPEFLIYFQGTGAADDSGLPNDRFFAVRPEGSVSTLKIQRTERGDSAVYLCASSSVGTDTQYFGPGTRLTVL.

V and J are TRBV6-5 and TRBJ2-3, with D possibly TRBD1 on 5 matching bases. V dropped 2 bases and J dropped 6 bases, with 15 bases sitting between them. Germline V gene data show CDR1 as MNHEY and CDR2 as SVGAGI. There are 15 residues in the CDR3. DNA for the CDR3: TGTGCCAGCAGTTACAGGGGTTTCTTCTTCGATACGCAGTATTTT. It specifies CASSYRGFFFDTQYF.

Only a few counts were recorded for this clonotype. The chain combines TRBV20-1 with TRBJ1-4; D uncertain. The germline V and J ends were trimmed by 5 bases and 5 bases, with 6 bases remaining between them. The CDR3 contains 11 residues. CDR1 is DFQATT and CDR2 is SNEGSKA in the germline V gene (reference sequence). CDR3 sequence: CSAPKNEKLFF. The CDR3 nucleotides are TGCAGTGCTCCAAAGAATGAAAAACTGTTTTTT.

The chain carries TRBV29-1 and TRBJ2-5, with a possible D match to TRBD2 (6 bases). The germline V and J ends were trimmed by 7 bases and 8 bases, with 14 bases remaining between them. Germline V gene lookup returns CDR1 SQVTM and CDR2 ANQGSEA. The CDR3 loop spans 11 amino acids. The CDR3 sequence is CSANDGRTQYF. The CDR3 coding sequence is TGCAGCGCTAATGACGGGAGAACCCAGTACTTC.

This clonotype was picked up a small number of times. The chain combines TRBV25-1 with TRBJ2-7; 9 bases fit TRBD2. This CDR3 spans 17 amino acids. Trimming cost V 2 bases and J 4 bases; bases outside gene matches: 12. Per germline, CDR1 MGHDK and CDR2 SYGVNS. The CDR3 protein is CASSEGGVAGGIYEQYF. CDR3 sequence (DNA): TGTGCCAGCAGTGAAGGAGGAGTCGCGGGAGGGATTTACGAGCAGTACTTC.

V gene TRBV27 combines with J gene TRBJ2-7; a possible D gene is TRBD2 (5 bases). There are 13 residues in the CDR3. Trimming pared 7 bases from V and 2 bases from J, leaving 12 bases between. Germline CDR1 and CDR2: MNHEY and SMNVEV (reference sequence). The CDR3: CASIGLGAYEQYF. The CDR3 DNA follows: TGTGCCAGCATTGGACTTGGAGCCTACGAGCAGTACTTC.

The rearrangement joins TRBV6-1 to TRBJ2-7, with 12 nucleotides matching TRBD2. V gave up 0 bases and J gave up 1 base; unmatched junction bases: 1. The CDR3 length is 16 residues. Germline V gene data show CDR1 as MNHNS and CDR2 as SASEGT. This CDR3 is CASSEAGLAGSYEQYF. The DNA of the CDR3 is TGTGCCAGCAGTGAAGCGGGACTAGCGGGTTCCTACGAGCAGTACTTC.

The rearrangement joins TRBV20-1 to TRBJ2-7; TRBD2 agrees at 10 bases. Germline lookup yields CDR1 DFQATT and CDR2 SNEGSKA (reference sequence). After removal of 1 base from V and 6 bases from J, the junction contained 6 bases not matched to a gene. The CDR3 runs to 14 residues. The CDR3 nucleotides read TGCAGTGCTAGAGCTAGCGGGAGAGGACTCGAGCAGTACTTC. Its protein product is CSARASGRGLEQYF.

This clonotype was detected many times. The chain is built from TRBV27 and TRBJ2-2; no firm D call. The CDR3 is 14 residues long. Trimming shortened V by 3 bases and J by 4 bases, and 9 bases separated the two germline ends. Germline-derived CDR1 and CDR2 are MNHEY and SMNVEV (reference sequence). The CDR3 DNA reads TGTGCCAGCAGTTTGGTCGGTTCCACCGGGGAGCTGTTTTTT. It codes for CASSLVGSTGELFF.

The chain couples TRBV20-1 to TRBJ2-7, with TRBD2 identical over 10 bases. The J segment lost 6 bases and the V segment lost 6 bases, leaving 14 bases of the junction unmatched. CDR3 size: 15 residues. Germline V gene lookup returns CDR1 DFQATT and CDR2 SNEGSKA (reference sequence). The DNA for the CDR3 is TGCAGTGCGCCAAGCGGGAGGGAGTTATTACGCGAGCAGTACTTC. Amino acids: CSAPSGRELLREQYF.

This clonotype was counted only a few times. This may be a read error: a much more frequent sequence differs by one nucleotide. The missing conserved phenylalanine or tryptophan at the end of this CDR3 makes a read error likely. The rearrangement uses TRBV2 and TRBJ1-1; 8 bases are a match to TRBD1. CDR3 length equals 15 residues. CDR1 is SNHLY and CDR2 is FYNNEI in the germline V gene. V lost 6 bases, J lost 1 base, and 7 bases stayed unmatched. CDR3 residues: CASRARTGTNTEAFS. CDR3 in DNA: TGTGCCAGCAGAGCAAGGACAGGGACGAACACTGAAGCTTTCTCT.

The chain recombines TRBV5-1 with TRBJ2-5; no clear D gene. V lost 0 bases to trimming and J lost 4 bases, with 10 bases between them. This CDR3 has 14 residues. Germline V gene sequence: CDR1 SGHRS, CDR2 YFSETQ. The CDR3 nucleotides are TGCGCCAGCAGCTTGGTACAGCTGGGAGAGACCCAGTACTTC. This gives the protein CASSLVQLGETQYF. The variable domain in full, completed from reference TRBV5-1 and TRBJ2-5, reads KAGVTQTPRYLIKTRGQQVTLSCSPISGHRSVSWYQQTPGQGLQFLFEYFSETQRNKGNFPGRFSGRQFSNSRSEMNVSTLELGDSALYLCASSLVQLGETQYFGPGTRLLVL.

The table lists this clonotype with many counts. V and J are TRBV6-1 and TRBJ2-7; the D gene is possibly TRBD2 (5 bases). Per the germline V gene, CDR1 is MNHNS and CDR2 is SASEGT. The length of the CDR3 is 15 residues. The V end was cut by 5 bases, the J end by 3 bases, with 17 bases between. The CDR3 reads CASSTREGFGYEQYF. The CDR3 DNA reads TGTGCCAGCAGTACCCGTGAGGGCTTTGGCTACGAGCAGTACTTC.

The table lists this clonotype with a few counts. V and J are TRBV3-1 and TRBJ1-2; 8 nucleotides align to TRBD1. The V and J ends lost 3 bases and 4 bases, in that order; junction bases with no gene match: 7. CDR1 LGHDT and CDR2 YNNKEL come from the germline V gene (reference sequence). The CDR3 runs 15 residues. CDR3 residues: CASSQIGQGAYGYTF. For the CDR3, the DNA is TGTGCCAGCAGCCAGATTGGACAGGGAGCCTATGGCTACACCTTC. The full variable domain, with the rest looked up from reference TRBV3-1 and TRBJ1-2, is DTAVSQTPKYLVTQMGNDKSIKCEQNLGHDTMYWYKQDSKKFLKIMFSYNNKELIINETVPNRFSPKSPDKAHLNLHINSLELGDSAVYFCASSQIGQGAYGYTFGSGTRLTVV.